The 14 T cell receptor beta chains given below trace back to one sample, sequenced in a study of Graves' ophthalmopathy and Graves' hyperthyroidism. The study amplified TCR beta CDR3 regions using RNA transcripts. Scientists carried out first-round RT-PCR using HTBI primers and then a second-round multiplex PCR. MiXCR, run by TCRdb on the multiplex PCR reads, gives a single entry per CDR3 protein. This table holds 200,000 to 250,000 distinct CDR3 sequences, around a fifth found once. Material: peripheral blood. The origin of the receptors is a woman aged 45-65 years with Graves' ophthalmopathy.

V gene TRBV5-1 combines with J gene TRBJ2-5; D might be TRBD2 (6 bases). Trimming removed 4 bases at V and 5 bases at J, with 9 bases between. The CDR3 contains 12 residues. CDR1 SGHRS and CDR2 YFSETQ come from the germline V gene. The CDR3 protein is CASSLAPETQYF. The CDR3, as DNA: TGCGCCAGCAGCCTAGCGCCGGAGACCCAGTACTTC.

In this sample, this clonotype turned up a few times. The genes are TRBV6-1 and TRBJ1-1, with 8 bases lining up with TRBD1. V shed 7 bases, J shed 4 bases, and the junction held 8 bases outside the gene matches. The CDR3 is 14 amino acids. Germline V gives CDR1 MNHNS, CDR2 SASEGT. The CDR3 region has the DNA TGTGCCAGCATCCCAGGGGGCTTGGTCACTGAAGCTTTCTTT. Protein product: CASIPGGLVTEAFF.

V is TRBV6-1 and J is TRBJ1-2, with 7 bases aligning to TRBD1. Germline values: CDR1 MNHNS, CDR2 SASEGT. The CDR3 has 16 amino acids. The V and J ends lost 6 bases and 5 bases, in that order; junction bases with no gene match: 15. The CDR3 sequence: CASRRTGSLGTYGYTF. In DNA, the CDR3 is TGTGCCAGCAGGAGGACAGGTTCCCTTGGGACATATGGCTACACCTTC.

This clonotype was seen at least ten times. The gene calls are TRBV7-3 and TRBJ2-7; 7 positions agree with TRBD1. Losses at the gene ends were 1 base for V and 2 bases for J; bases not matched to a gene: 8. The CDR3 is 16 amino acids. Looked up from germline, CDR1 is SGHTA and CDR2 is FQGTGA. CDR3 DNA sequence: TGTGCCAGCAGCTTAATCGGGACAGAACTTCCCTACGAGCAGTACTTC. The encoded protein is CASSLIGTELPYEQYF.

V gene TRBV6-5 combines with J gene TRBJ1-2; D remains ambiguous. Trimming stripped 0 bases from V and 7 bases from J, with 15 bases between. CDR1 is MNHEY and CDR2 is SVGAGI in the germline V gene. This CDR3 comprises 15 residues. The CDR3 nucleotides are TGTGCCAGCAGTTACTCGGGGTCTCAGACGAGTGGCTACACCTTC. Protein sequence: CASSYSGSQTSGYTF.

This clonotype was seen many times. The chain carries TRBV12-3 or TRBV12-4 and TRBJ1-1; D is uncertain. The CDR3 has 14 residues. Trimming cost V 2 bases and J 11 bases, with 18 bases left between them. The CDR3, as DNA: TGTGCCAGCAGTTTAACCCGACGGCCAAGTCTGGCTTTCTTT. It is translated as CASSLTRRPSLAFF.

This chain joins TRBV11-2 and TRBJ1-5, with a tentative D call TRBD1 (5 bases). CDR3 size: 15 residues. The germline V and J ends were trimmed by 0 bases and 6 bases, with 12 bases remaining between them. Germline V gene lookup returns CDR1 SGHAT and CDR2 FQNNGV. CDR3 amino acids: CASSLEFGAGQPQHF. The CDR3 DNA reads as TGTGCCAGCAGCTTAGAGTTCGGGGCTGGTCAGCCCCAGCATTTT.

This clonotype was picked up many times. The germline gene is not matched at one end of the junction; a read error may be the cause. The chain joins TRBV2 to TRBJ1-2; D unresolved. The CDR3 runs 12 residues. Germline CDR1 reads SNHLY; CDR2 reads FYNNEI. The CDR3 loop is CASREDTYGYTF. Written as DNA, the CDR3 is TGTGCCAGCAGGGAAGATACTTATGGCTACACCTTC. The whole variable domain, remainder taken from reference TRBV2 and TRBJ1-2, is EPEVTQTPSHQVTQMGQEVILRCVPISNHLYFYWYRQILGQKVEFLVSFYNNEISEKSEIFDDQFSVERPDGSNFTLKIRSTKLEDSAMYFCASREDTYGYTFGSGTRLTVV.

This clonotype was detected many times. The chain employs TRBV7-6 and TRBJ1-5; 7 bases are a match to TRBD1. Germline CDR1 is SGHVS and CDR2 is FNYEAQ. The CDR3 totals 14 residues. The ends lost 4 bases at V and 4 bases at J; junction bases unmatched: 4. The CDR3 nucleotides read TGTGCCAGCAGCTCTACAGGGGAGAATCAGCCCCAGCATTTT. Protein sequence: CASSSTGENQPQHF.

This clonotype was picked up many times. The CDR3: CASSLAAGLRNTGELFF. CDR3 nucleotide sequence: TGTGCCAGCAGCTTAGCGGCAGGGTTAAGGAACACCGGGGAGCTGTTTTTT. V is TRBV7-2 and J is TRBJ2-2, with D possibly matching TRBD1 (5 bases). There are 17 residues in the CDR3. Per the germline V gene, CDR1 is SGHTA and CDR2 is FQGNSA. The V gene lost 0 bases and the J gene lost 1 base, with 12 bases spanning the gap.

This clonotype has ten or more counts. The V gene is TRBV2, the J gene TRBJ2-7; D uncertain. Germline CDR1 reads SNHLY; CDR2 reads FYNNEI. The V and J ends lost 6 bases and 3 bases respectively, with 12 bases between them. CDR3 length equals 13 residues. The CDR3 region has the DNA TGTGCCAGCAGGGATTTTGGCGTCTACGAGCAGTACTTC. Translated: CASRDFGVYEQYF.

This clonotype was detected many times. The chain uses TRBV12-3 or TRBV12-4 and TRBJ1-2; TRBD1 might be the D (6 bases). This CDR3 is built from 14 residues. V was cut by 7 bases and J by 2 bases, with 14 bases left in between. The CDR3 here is CASTSFTGNYGYTF. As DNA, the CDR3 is TGTGCCAGCACCTCCTTCACAGGGAACTATGGCTACACCTTC.

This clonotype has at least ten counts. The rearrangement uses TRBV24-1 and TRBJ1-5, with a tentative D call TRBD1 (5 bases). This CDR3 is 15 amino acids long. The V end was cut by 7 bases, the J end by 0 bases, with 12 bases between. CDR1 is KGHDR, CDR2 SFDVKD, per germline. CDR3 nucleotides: TGTGCCACCAGCTCGAGGGGTAATAGCAATCAGCCCCAGCATTTT. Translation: CATSSRGNSNQPQHF.

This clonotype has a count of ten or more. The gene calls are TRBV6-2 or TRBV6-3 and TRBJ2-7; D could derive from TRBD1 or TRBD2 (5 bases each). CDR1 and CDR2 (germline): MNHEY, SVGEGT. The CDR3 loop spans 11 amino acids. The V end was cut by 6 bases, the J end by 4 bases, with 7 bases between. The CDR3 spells CASSEGYEQYF. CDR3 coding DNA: TGTGCCAGCAGCGAGGGGTACGAGCAGTACTTC.